Following are 7 T cell receptor beta chains from one sample sequenced in a study of T cells in Graves' hyperthyroidism and ophthalmopathy. Using RNA transcripts as the source, TCR beta CDR3 regions were amplified. Using the HTBI primer set, a first-round RT-PCR was run on the TCR CDR3. TCRdb analysed the multiplex PCR reads with MiXCR anew, one entry per CDR3 protein. The table includes a few hundred thousand distinct CDR3 sequences, roughly 16% detected once. The sequencing sample was made of blood. The receptors derive from a woman between 40 and 55 years old with Graves' ophthalmopathy.

This clonotype has a count of ten or more. This sequence joins TRBV11-2 and TRBJ2-3; TRBD2 matches 8 bases. The CDR3 is 16 residues long. Germline V gene lookup returns CDR1 SGHAT and CDR2 FQNNGV. The V gene end was trimmed by 4 bases and the J gene end by 1 base; junction bases not matched to a gene: 7. The chain's CDR3 is CASSSQSGGGTDTQYF. The CDR3 DNA sequence: TGTGCCAGCAGCTCCCAGTCGGGGGGGGGCACAGATACGCAGTATTTT.

J is TRBJ2-2 and V is TRBV14; TRBD2 agrees at 10 bases. After removal of 2 bases from V and 6 bases from J, the junction contained 6 bases not matched to a gene. CDR3 length equals 16 residues. Germline V gives CDR1 SGHDN, CDR2 FVKESK. As DNA, the CDR3 is TGTGCCAGCAGCCAAAACCTAGCGGGAGTCGCCGGGGAGCTGTTTTTT. Translating it yields CASSQNLAGVAGELFF.

V usage is TRBV6-1 and J usage is TRBJ2-2; 7 bases are a match to TRBD1. In germline, CDR1 is MNHNS, CDR2 SASEGT. V lost 4 bases, J lost 6 bases, and 5 bases stayed unmatched. The CDR3 spans 14 residues. CDR3 sequence: CASSVDRVAGELFF. DNA of the CDR3: TGTGCCAGCAGTGTCGACAGGGTGGCCGGGGAGCTGTTTTTT.

This clonotype was observed many times. The rearrangement links TRBV20-1 to TRBJ2-3; a weak D match, TRBD2 (6 bases). The CDR3 has 16 residues. Germline-derived CDR1 and CDR2 are DFQATT and SNEGSKA (reference sequence). V lost 3 bases to trimming and J lost 4 bases, with 20 bases between them. CDR3 sequence: CSASPVRRGFADTQYF. DNA for the CDR3: TGCAGTGCTAGCCCGGTCAGGCGGGGATTTGCAGATACGCAGTATTTT.

Many counts were recorded for this clonotype. CDR3: CASSTGLSVDEQFF. The CDR3 nucleotides read TGTGCCAGCAGCACGGGACTGTCCGTGGATGAGCAGTTCTTC. This chain uses TRBV13 with TRBJ2-1; TRBD2 is a possible D gene (6 bases). There are 14 residues in the CDR3. The V gene's germline CDR1 is PRHDT and CDR2 FYEKMQ (reference sequence). V was clipped by 5 bases and J by 8 bases, with 16 bases between them.

This clonotype was counted ten times or more. The V gene is TRBV9, the J gene TRBJ2-1, with a tentative D call TRBD2 (6 bases). CDR1 and CDR2 (germline): SGDLS, YYNGEE. V was cut by 4 bases and J by 5 bases, with 13 bases left in between. This CDR3 has 14 residues. CDR3 loop: CASSLTTRNNEQFF. CDR3 sequence (DNA): TGTGCCAGCAGCTTGACGACTAGAAACAATGAGCAGTTCTTC. Supplemented by reference TRBV9 and TRBJ2-1, the full variable domain reads DSGVTQTPKHLITATGQRVTLRCSPRSGDLSVYWYQQSLDQGLQFLIQYYNGEERAKGNILERFSAQQFPDLHSELNLSSLELGDSALYFCASSLTTRNNEQFFGPGTRLTVL.

The V and J genes are TRBV2 and TRBJ2-6; maybe TRBD1 (5 bases). V shed 2 bases and J shed 0 bases, with 14 bases lying between them. There are 18 residues in the CDR3. CDR1 SNHLY and CDR2 FYNNEI come from the germline V gene. The chain's CDR3 is CASSESKTEISGANVLTF. The CDR3 DNA reads TGTGCCAGCAGTGAATCTAAGACAGAAATCTCTGGGGCCAACGTCCTGACTTTC. Together with reference TRBV2 and TRBJ2-6, the CDR3 gives the full variable domain: EPEVTQTPSHQVTQMGQEVILRCVPISNHLYFYWYRQILGQKVEFLVSFYNNEISEKSEIFDDQFSVERPDGSNFTLKIRSTKLEDSAMYFCASSESKTEISGANVLTFGAGSRLTVL.